This is a list of T cell receptor beta chains from one sample in a study of shared clonotypes between healthy human individuals. The data were produced by immunoSEQ multiplex PCR, yet TCRdb's version contains in-frame clones alone and is incomplete. The data hold a few million clones, with 92% observed a single time. Sequences were obtained from naive CD4+ T cells from PBMCs. The origin of the receptors is a man aged 18 to 35 in good health. Some clones in this sample may be carry-over from other donors' samples. CDR3s include the opening cysteine and the closing phenylalanine or tryptophan. A D gene is named only where the DNA matches it firmly. Clone size is not always given. Where it is, it says once, few, many or a class for expanded clones.

d_gene	v_gene	abundance	j_gene	CDR3aa	CDR3nt
NA	TRBV7-2	once	TRBJ1-2	CASSLASYGYTF	TGTGCCAGCAGCTTAGCCTCATATGGCTACACCTTC
NA	TRBV18	once	TRBJ1-4	CASSPLPGDEKLFF	TGTGCCAGCTCACCCCTCCCAGGGGATGAAAAACTGTTTTTT
NA	TRBV7-8	once	TRBJ1-2	CASSSPGRTFPATF	TGTGCCAGCAGCTCTCCGGGACGGACTTTCCCTGCCACCTTC
NA	TRBV5-6	NA	TRBJ2-7	CASSLAGSLSYEQYF	TGTGCCAGCAGCTTGGCGGGTAGCCTCTCCTACGAGCAGTACTTC
TRBD2	TRBV13	NA	TRBJ2-1	CASSPGGTSGRNEQFF	TGTGCCAGCAGCCCCGGAGGGACTAGCGGGAGAAACGAGCAGTTCTTC
NA	TRBV7-5	NA	TRBJ2-5	CARSRGETQYF	TGTGCCAGAAGCCGTGGCGAGACCCAGTACTTC
NA	TRBV28	NA	TRBJ2-4	CASSTPQGGQNIQYF	TGTGCCAGCAGCACACCGCAGGGGGGTCAAAACATTCAGTACTTC
NA	TRBV6-1	NA	TRBJ1-5	CASSWGKGNQPQHF	TGTGCCAGCTCGTGGGGAAAGGGCAATCAGCCCCAGCATTTT
NA	TRBV5-1	NA	TRBJ2-7	CASSLGEGAGSSSYEQYF	TGCGCCAGCAGCTTGGGTGAGGGCGCGGGATCGAGCTCCTACGAGCAGTACTTC
NA	TRBV30	NA	TRBJ2-5	CAWSGETETQYF	TGTGCCTGGAGTGGGGAGACGGAGACCCAGTACTTC
NA	TRBV5-1	NA	TRBJ1-1	CASSLGVAVNTEAFF	TGCGCCAGCAGCTTAGGGGTGGCCGTGAACACTGAAGCTTTCTTT
TRBD1	TRBV28	NA	TRBJ1-1	CASRGTGAEAFF	TGTGCCAGCAGGGGGACAGGGGCTGAAGCTTTCTTT
NA	TRBV2	NA	TRBJ2-3	CASSKSGDTQYF	TGTGCCAGCAGTAAATCAGGAGATACGCAGTATTTT
NA	TRBV19	NA	TRBJ1-3	CASSSDGTHSGNTIYF	TGTGCCAGTAGTTCGGACGGAACACACTCTGGAAACACCATATATTTT
NA	TRBV28	NA	TRBJ2-1	CASSLGGSSYNEQFF	TGTGCCAGCAGTTTAGGAGGGAGCTCCTACAATGAGCAGTTCTTC
NA	TRBV28	NA	TRBJ2-3	CASSSNTQYF	TGTGCCAGCAGTTCAAATACGCAGTATTTT
NA	TRBV7-2	NA	TRBJ2-7	CASSLANFVQRREQYF	TGTGCCAGCAGCTTAGCGAACTTCGTACAAAGACGGGAGCAGTACTTC
NA	TRBV18	NA	TRBJ1-1	CASSPLVYGAGTEAFF	TGTGCCAGCTCACCACTCGTGTATGGGGCCGGCACTGAAGCTTTCTTT
NA	TRBV7-9	NA	TRBJ1-1	CASSLFLGGNTEAFF	TGTGCCAGCAGCTTATTCCTGGGCGGCAACACTGAAGCTTTCTTT
TRBD1	TRBV7-2	once	TRBJ2-5	CASSLVTGQVVETQYF	TGTGCCAGCAGCTTAGTTACGGGACAGGTCGTGGAGACCCAGTACTTC
NA	TRBV6-5	NA	TRBJ2-5	CASSNRVEETQYF	TGTGCCAGCAGTAACAGGGTCGAGGAGACCCAGTACTTC
NA	TRBV9	NA	TRBJ1-1	CASSPIGENTEAFF	TGTGCCAGCAGCCCCATTGGGGAGAACACTGAAGCTTTCTTT
NA	TRBV6-1	NA	TRBJ1-3	CASSDVGTIYF	TGTGCCAGCAGTGATGTGGGCACCATATATTTT
NA	TRBV28	NA	TRBJ1-2	CASVQSENYGYTF	TGTGCCAGCGTCCAATCAGAGAACTATGGCTACACCTTC
NA	TRBV27	once	TRBJ1-5	CASSPTIPQGYSNQPQHF	TGTGCCAGCAGTCCCACAATCCCCCAGGGCTATAGCAATCAGCCCCAGCATTTT
TRBD2	TRBV9	NA	TRBJ2-7	CASSVSAGGAYEQYF	TGTGCCAGCAGCGTTTCAGCGGGGGGGGCCTACGAGCAGTACTTC
NA	TRBV5-6	once	TRBJ2-5	CASSSEAKAGNEETQYF	TGTGCCAGCAGCTCCGAAGCCAAGGCAGGGAACGAGGAGACCCAGTACTTC
TRBD1	TRBV28	NA	TRBJ2-5	CASSSGQGRNGAQYF	TGTGCCAGCAGCTCCGGACAGGGGAGGAATGGAGCCCAGTACTTC
TRBD1	TRBV27	once	TRBJ1-5	CASSPDRGLGQPQHF	TGTGCCAGCAGTCCGGACAGGGGGCTAGGTCAGCCCCAGCATTTT
NA	TRBV18	NA	TRBJ1-1	CASSSREDTEAFF	TGTGCCAGCTCATCACGCGAGGACACTGAAGCTTTCTTT
TRBD2	TRBV5-1	NA	TRBJ2-7	CASSLRASGNYEQYF	TGCGCCAGCAGCTTGCGGGCTAGCGGGAACTACGAGCAGTACTTC
NA	TRBV7-9	NA	TRBJ2-5	CASSPRGLKETQYF	TGTGCCAGCAGTCCCAGGGGACTGAAAGAGACCCAGTACTTC
TRBD1	TRBV7-2	few	TRBJ1-3	CASSLGQGAGNTIYF	TGTGCCAGCAGCTTAGGACAGGGGGCTGGAAACACCATATATTTT
NA	TRBV13	NA	TRBJ1-3	CASSFMRALSGNTIYF	TGTGCCAGCAGCTTCATGAGGGCCCTCTCTGGAAACACCATATATTTT
TRBD2	TRBV28	NA	TRBJ2-1	CASNRDYYNEQFF	TGTGCCAGTAACCGGGACTACTACAATGAGCAGTTCTTC
TRBD1	TRBV30	NA	TRBJ2-3	CAWSVLGQGTADTQYF	TGTGCCTGGAGTGTGTTGGGACAGGGGACCGCAGATACGCAGTATTTT
TRBD2	TRBV27	NA	TRBJ2-7	CASSSHTPGRLAGGSSYEQYF	TGTGCCAGCAGTTCCCATACCCCTGGCCGGCTAGCGGGAGGGAGCTCCTACGAGCAGTACTTC
TRBD1	TRBV13	NA	TRBJ1-1	CASSSRDRGIWTEAFF	TGTGCCAGCAGCTCTCGGGACAGGGGGATTTGGACTGAAGCTTTCTTT